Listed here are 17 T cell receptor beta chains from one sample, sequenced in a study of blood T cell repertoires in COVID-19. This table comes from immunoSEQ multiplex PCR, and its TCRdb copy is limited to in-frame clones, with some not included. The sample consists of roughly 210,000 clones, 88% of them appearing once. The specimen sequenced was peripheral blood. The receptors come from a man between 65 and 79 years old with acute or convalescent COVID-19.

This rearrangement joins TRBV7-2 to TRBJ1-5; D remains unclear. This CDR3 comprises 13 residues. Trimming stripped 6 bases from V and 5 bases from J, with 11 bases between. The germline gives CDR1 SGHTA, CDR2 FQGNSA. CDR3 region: CASSPWRDQPQHF. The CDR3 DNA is TGTGCCAGCAGTCCCTGGAGAGATCAGCCCCAGCATTTT.

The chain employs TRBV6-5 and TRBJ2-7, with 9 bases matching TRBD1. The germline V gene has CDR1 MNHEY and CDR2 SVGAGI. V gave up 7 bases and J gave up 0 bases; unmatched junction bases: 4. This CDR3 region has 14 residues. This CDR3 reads CASMGQGTSYEQYF. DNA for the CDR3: TGTGCCAGCATGGGACAGGGAACCTCCTACGAGCAGTACTTC.

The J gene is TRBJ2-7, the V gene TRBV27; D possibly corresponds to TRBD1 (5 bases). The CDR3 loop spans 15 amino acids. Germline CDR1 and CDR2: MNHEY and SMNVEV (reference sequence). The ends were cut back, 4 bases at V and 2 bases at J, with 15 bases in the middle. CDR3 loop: CASSSRGASPYEQYF. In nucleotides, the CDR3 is TGTGCCAGCAGTTCAAGGGGCGCCTCCCCCTACGAGCAGTACTTC.

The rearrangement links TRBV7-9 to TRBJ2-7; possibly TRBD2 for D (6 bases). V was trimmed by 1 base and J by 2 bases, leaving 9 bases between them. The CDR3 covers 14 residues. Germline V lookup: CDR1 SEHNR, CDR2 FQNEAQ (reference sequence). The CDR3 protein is CASSLGGVTYEQYF. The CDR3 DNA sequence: TGTGCCAGCAGCTTAGGGGGGGTTACCTACGAGCAGTACTTC.

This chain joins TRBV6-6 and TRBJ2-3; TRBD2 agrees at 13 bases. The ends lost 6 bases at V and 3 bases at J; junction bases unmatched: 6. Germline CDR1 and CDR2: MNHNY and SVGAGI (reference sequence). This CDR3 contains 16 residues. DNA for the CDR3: TGTGCCAGCAGCCTACTAGCGGGAGGGCCGACAGATACGCAGTATTTT. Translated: CASSLLAGGPTDTQYF.

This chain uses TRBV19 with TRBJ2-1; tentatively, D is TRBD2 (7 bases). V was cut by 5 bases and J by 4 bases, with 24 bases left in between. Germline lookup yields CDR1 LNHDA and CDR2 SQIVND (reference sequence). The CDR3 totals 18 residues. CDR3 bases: TGTGCCAGTAGTCCCGCCGGGGGGCCAACCTGGGGGTACAATGAGCAGTTCTTC. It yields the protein CASSPAGGPTWGYNEQFF.

This CDR3 reads CASSSQQGLGDYGYTF. CDR3 DNA: TGTGCCAGCAGTTCGCAACAGGGTCTGGGGGACTATGGCTACACCTTC. The genes are TRBV28 and TRBJ1-2; D may be TRBD1 (6 bases). The germline V and J ends were trimmed by 4 bases and 3 bases, with 18 bases remaining between them. This CDR3 contains 16 residues. Germline CDR1 reads MDHEN; CDR2 reads SYDVKM.

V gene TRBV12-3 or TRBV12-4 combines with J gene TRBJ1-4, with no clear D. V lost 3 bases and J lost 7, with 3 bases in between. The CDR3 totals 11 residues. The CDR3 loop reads CASSFLEKLFF. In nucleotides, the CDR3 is TGTGCCAGCAGTTTCCTTGAAAAACTGTTTTTT.

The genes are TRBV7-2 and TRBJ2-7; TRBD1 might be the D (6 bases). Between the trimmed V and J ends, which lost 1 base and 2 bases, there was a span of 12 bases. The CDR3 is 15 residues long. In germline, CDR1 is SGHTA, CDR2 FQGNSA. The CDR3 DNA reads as TGTGCCAGCAGCTTAGAGACAGGATCAACCTACGAGCAGTACTTC. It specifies CASSLETGSTYEQYF.

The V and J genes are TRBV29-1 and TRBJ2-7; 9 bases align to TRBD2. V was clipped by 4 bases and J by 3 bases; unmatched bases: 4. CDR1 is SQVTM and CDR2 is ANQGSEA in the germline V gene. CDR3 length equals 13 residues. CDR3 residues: CSVGTSEDYEQYF. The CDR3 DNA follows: TGCAGCGTTGGGACTAGCGAAGACTACGAGCAGTACTTC.

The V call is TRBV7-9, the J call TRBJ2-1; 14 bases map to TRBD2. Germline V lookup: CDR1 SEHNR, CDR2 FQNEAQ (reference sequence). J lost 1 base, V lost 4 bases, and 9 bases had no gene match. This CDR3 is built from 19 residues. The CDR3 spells CASSSPGLAGVGSYNEQFF. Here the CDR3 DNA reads TGTGCCAGCAGCTCTCCGGGACTAGCGGGAGTTGGATCCTACAATGAGCAGTTCTTC.

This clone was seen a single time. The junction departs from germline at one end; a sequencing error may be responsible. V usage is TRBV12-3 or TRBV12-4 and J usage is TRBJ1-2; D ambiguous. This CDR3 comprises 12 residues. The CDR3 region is CAGSRTPYGYTF. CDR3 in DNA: TGTGCCGGCAGTCGGACTCCCTATGGCTACACCTTC.

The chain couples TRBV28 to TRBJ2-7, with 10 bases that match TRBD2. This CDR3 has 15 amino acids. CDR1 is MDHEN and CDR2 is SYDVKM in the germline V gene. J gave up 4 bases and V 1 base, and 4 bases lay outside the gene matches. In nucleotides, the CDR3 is TGTGCCAGCAGTTTATTGGCTAGCGGGAGTTACGAGCAGTACTTC. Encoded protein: CASSLLASGSYEQYF.

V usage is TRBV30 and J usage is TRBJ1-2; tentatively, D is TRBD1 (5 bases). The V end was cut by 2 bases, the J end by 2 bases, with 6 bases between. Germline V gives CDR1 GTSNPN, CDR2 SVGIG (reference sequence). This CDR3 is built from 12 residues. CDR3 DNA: TGTGCCTGGAGTTCAGGGAACTATGGCTACACCTTC. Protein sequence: CAWSSGNYGYTF.

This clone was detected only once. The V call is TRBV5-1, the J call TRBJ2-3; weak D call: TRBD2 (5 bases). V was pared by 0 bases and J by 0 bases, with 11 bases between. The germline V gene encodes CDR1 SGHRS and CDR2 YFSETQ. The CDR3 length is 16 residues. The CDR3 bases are TGCGCCAGCAGCTTGGACCCCGGGGTTAGCACAGATACGCAGTATTTT. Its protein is CASSLDPGVSTDTQYF.

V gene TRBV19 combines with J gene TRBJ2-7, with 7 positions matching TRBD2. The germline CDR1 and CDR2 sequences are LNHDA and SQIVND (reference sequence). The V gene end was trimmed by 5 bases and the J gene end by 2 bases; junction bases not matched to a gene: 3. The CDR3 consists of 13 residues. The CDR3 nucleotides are TGTGCCAGTAGTTACCGGGGGGCCTACGAGCAGTACTTC. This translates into CASSYRGAYEQYF.

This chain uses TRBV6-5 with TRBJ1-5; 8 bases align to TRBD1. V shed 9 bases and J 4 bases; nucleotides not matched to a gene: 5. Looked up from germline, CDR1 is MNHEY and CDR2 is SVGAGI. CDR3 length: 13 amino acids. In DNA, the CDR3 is TGTGCCAGTTTGGACAGGGCGAATCAGCCCCAGCATTTT. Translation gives CASLDRANQPQHF.